This entry lists 5 T cell receptor beta chains sequenced from one sample in a study of cytomegalovirus exposure and HLA in healthy donors (TCRdb year 2017). Libraries were constructed by the immunoSEQ multiplex PCR assay. A mixture of 60 forward primers for TCR Vbeta segments and 13 reverse primers for TCR Jbeta segments was used in the multiplex PCR. TCRdb limited this immuneACCESS table to in-frame rearrangements with V and J called. A share of clones is missing; checked studies link under half to unresolved V genes, and the rest is unexplained. The sample records approximately 100,000 clones, more than 60% of which are singletons. 3.6% of the sample is taken by the ten largest. Sequenced input: PBMCs. All receptors come from a man aged 55 to 70 in good health and CMV-seronegative.

The chain uses TRBV7-9 and TRBJ2-1; D is unresolved. Trimming cost V 1 base and J 1 base, with 8 bases left between them. This CDR3 spans 15 amino acids. Germline V lookup: CDR1 SEHNR, CDR2 FQNEAQ (reference sequence). The CDR3 DNA follows: TGTGCCAGCAGCTTAGTCTGGGCTTCCTACAATGAGCAGTTCTTC. Encoded protein: CASSLVWASYNEQFF.

In its sample, this clone was seen a few times. V gene TRBV28 combines with J gene TRBJ1-2; D remains unclear. Germline lookup yields CDR1 MDHEN and CDR2 SYDVKM. This CDR3 has 14 residues. V lost 5 bases and J lost 0, with 10 bases in between. CDR3 nucleotides: TGTGCCAGCAGTCCAGCAGCGCCTAACTATGGCTACACCTTC. It yields the protein CASSPAAPNYGYTF.

The V call is TRBV5-1, the J call TRBJ2-2, with TRBD1 as a possible D gene (5 bases). The V gene lost 2 bases and the J gene lost 0 bases, with 8 bases spanning the gap. CDR1 is SGHRS, CDR2 YFSETQ, per germline. The CDR3 extends over 15 amino acids. Written as DNA, the CDR3 is TGCGCCAGCAGCTTAGGGGCTTCGAACACCGGGGAGCTGTTTTTT. The encoded protein is CASSLGASNTGELFF.

The sample holds one count of this clone. The V and J genes are TRBV4-1 and TRBJ1-5, with 9 positions matching TRBD1. This CDR3 region has 16 residues. J lost 2 bases, V lost 4 bases, and 6 bases had no gene match. Germline CDR1 MGHRA, CDR2 YSYEKL. The DNA of the CDR3 is TGCGCCAGCAGCCCAAGGACAGGGGTGGGCAATCAGCCCCAGCATTTT. Encoded protein: CASSPRTGVGNQPQHF.

This clone was found a few times. V is TRBV9 and J is TRBJ2-1, with a possible D match to TRBD2 (6 bases). V was pared by 0 bases and J by 7 bases, with 14 bases between. CDR1 and CDR2 from the germline V gene are SGDLS and YYNGEE. This CDR3 has 15 residues. CDR3 protein: CASSVGGRGQNEQFF. DNA for the CDR3: TGTGCCAGCAGCGTAGGAGGGCGGGGTCAAAATGAGCAGTTCTTC. Together with reference TRBV9 and TRBJ2-1, the CDR3 gives the full variable domain: DSGVTQTPKHLITATGQRVTLRCSPRSGDLSVYWYQQSLDQGLQFLIQYYNGEERAKGNILERFSAQQFPDLHSELNLSSLELGDSALYFCASSVGGRGQNEQFFGPGTRLTVL.